This TCR beta chain was identified in a study of T-cell memory formation after mild COVID-19 (dated by TCRdb to the early 2020s). At the level of the whole study: Most TCR sequence clusters were specific to one of the two donors. In a couple of donors, T-cell clones that expanded and contracted after mild COVID-19 were followed by sequencing TCRalpha and TCRbeta repertoires longitudinally. Two young, previously healthy adult volunteers, one female and one male, were included in the cohort. What the work shows at the level of the full study, not this receptor alone: From day 15 to 85, contracting clones showed balanced CD4/CD8 phenotypes, whereas a second wave of clones that expanded from day 15 to 37 leaned towards CD4+. The detection of some responding clones in pre-infection memory suggests that pre-existing cross-reactive memory T cells joined the SARS-CoV-2 response. Only a couple of mild cases were covered in the study, and larger cohorts including severe cases with pre-infection samples were considered necessary. Contracting CD4+ clones appeared mostly in the CM and EM memory subsets, whereas CD8+ clones were enriched in EMRA. SARS-CoV-2 specificity was not confirmed for the second-wave clones peaking on day 37.

Cut back by 10 bases and 0 bases, the V and J ends lie 16 bases apart. CDR1 is given as LGHNA and CDR2 as YNFKEQ, both from the germline V gene. From the cysteine through the phenylalanine, the CDR3 covers 15 amino acids. CDR3 DNA only is kept here, 45 bases in frame from base 1. Ficoll-Paque density gradient centrifugation was the method used to isolate PBMCs. Sequencing was performed on an Illumina NovaSeq 6000. TCRalpha and TCRbeta cDNA libraries were constructed by 5'RACE with constant-segment primers, with sample barcodes and unique molecular identifiers being introduced. Trizol reagent was used to extract RNA from every sample. The libraries were amplified in two PCR steps, and the second step added a second sample barcode and Illumina TruSeq adapters. Sequencing of the libraries was done on an Illumina NovaSeq, producing 2 x 150 bp paired-end reads. In the authors' own workflow: The reads were demultiplexed and collapsed into UMI-guided consensus sequences using migec v1.2.7. With mixcr v2.1.11, UMI consensuses were aligned to TRA and TRB V and J templates and assembled into clonotypes. A clonotype was counted as expanded or contracted only when both edgeR and NoisET called the clonotype significant, with the noise models trained on biological replicates. edgeR calls used a false discovery rate-adjusted p below 0.01 and a log2 fold-change threshold of 1. PCA with hierarchical clustering of max-normalized trajectories of the 1000 most abundant clonotypes was used as exploratory dynamics analysis. Separately sequenced CD4+ and CD8+ repertoires were used to assign the CD4 or CD8 phenotype of responding clones. The raw public data were reprocessed by TCRdb itself: fastp quality trimming at Q25, MiXCR clonotype calling, in-frame beta chains only. CDR3 protein duplicates are merged, each entry listing the most common genes and DNA. Here the V and J calls rest on TCRdb's processing, not on the authors' analysis. The sample has fewer than 700,000 distinct CDR3 sequences on record, roughly a fifth of them singletons. Of the sample, about 8.4% falls within the top ten clones.

For this clonotype: The antigen this receptor binds is unknown. Base qualities are not provided; no much larger clone lies one nucleotide away.

Input material: PBMCs or a T cell subset sorted from them (not recorded which). This sequence originates from an adult woman who had mild COVID-19 (a few samples of this study predate the infection). The sample titles of this study are shuffled in the database, so cell type and time point are left out; the donor was told from shared clones. This receptor chain uses TRBV4-2 and TRBJ2-1; a weak D assignment points to TRBD2 (5 bases agree). The sequenced DNA is TGTGCCACCAAGAAGGGAGCGGACTCCTACAATGAGCAGTTCTTC. This is translated as CATKKGADSYNEQFF.